This TCR beta chain was obtained from a study of control samples from healthy donors and cancer patients. As for this clone: The same CDR3 also results from other DNA sequences found in this sample.

V lost 0 bases and J 1 base, leaving 3 bases between the germline ends. From germline, CDR1 is MNHEY and CDR2 SVGAGI. The CDR3 has 13 amino acids. Clones were read by immunoSEQ multiplex PCR, and TCRdb kept only the in-frame ones, dropping some. The sample carries 150,000 or so clones, 90% to 95% recorded once. This receptor was identified in a man aged 40-50 years in good health. Sequences were obtained from blood. The genes are TRBV6-5 and TRBJ1-1; D remains ambiguous. CDR3 nucleotide sequence: TGTGCCAGCAGTTACTCGAGGAACACTGAAGCTTTCTTT. Translated: CASSYSRNTEAFF.